Listed here is a single TCR beta chain. Libraries were prepared by immunoSEQ multiplex PCR; TCRdb keeps only in-frame clonotypes and omits some of them. This table has some 62,000 clones, approximately 98% appearing once. This record comes from a study of Tregs in tolerant kidney transplant recipients. The receptor was isolated from a human donor who received a combined kidney and bone marrow transplant. The sample in question was Tregs from blood, obtained before the transplant.

CDR3 sequence reads: CASSTTGTGLYEQYF. The CDR3 DNA reads TGCGCCAGCAGCACTACCGGGACAGGGCTCTACGAGCAGTACTTC. The chain combines TRBV5-1 with TRBJ2-7; 9 nucleotides align to TRBD1. The trim removed 4 bases at V and 3 bases at J, leaving 8 bases unmatched. The CDR3 extends over 15 amino acids. Germline V gives CDR1 SGHRS, CDR2 YFSETQ.